This T cell receptor beta chain was recorded in a study of T cell repertoires in cytomegalovirus infection (dated by TCRdb to the late 2010s). Turning to the overall study: Donor HLA type was relevant to the analysis, as public TCR beta signatures indicated carriage of CMV infection together with the matching HLA type. Beyond this particular receptor, the publication reports: The ex vivo response was dominated by HLA-C-restricted CMV-specific TCR beta clonotypes, and the single most frequent clonotype in two of eight donors was supplied by these HLA-C-restricted clonotypes. In both this cohort and an independent cohort of several hundred donors, the cumulative frequency of public TCR beta family members distinguished carriers of CMV infection plus the relevant HLA type.

This clonotype was detected a few times. What this receptor recognizes is not known. Within one base of it there is no much larger clone, and no base qualities were kept. Sequencing was carried out with an Illumina HiSeq 1500. TCRdb took the public reads, trimmed them with fastp at Q25, ran MiXCR for clone calling and kept in-frame beta chains. Every distinct CDR3 protein forms one entry, paired with its most common genes and DNA. For this sample there are around 350,000 distinct CDR3 sequences; over 15% appear just once. Clones ranked in the top ten supply 7.5% to 9% of the sample. There are 13 amino acids in the CDR3, from cysteine to phenylalanine inclusive. Kept here is only the CDR3 DNA, which spans 39 bases and is read in frame from base 1. The germline V gene yields MDHEN for CDR1 and SYDVKM for CDR2. The germline ends are 12 bases apart after V is trimmed by 6 bases and J by 4 bases.

Sample: PBMCs. The sequence joins TRBV28 to TRBJ1-2, and the D gene may be TRBD1, 5 bases matching. This clonotype was sampled from a human donor in good health (CMV status not recorded). Some clones in this sample may be carry-over from other donors' samples. The DNA sequence is TGTGCCAGCAGCGTTGGGGGGAGCTATGGCTACACCTTC. It translates to CASSVGGSYGYTF.